Shown below are 16 T cell receptor beta chains from a single sample sequenced in a study of cytomegalovirus exposure and HLA in healthy donors. Both 60 Vbeta primers and 13 Jbeta primers went into the PCR. Profiling relied on immunoSEQ multiplex PCR, and the TCRdb table lists in-frame clones only, not all of them. The table has 200,000 to 250,000 clones, around 80% seen once. The sequencing sample was made of PBMCs. These receptors were collected from a woman aged 55-69 years in good health and CMV-seropositive.

The gene calls are TRBV6-5 and TRBJ2-1, with D unresolved. Trimming removed 2 bases at V and 10 bases at J, with 6 bases between. Germline assignment: CDR1 MNHEY and CDR2 SVGAGI. This CDR3 has 11 residues. In nucleotides, the CDR3 is TGTGCCAGCAGTTACCTGAGGGAGCAGTTCTTC. Amino acids: CASSYLREQFF.

With regard to this clone: At one of its ends the junction is not consistent with the germline gene, which may arise from a read error. V and J are TRBV5-1 and TRBJ1-6, with D uncertain. This CDR3 is 15 amino acids long. Germline CDR1 and CDR2: SGHRS and YFSETQ. CDR3 sequence: CASRAITSFNSPLHF. In DNA, the CDR3 is TGCGCCAGCAGAGCGATCACATCCTTTAATTCACCCCTCCACTTT.

This clone was found a few times. The V call is TRBV7-2, the J call TRBJ2-1; 12 bases fit TRBD2. The CDR3 consists of 14 residues. The ends lost 8 bases at V and 7 bases at J; junction bases unmatched: 6. Germline CDR1 and CDR2: SGHTA and FQGNSA. The CDR3 loop reads CASAETSGRNEQFF. CDR3 nucleotides: TGTGCCAGCGCGGAGACTAGCGGGAGAAATGAGCAGTTCTTC.

The chain recombines TRBV29-1 with TRBJ1-1; D might be TRBD1 (6 bases). The germline V gene has CDR1 SQVTM and CDR2 ANQGSEA. CDR3 length: 12 residues. V was shortened by 4 bases and J by 7 bases, with 13 bases between the two germline ends. CDR3 sequence reads: CSVAGGYSEAFF. CDR3 nucleotide sequence: TGCAGCGTTGCGGGGGGCTACAGTGAAGCTTTCTTT. The full variable domain, in which reference TRBV29-1 and TRBJ1-1 provide the parts outside the CDR3, is SAVISQKPSRDICQRGTSLTIQCQVDSQVTMMFWYRQQPGQSLTLIATANQGSEATYESGFVIDKFPISRPNLTFSTLTVSNMSPEDSSIYLCSVAGGYSEAFFGQGTRLTVV.

V is TRBV7-8 and J is TRBJ1-5; D remains ambiguous. The V gene lost 3 bases and the J gene lost 2 bases, with 11 bases spanning the gap. Germline V gene data show CDR1 as SGHVS and CDR2 as FQNEAQ. This CDR3 contains 15 residues. This chain's CDR3 is CASSFGRAGNQPQHF. CDR3 sequence (DNA): TGTGCCAGCAGCTTCGGGAGAGCGGGCAATCAGCCCCAGCATTTT. Full variable domain (rest looked up from reference TRBV7-8 and TRBJ1-5): GAGVSQSPRYKVAKRGQDVALRCDPISGHVSLFWYQQALGQGPEFLTYFQNEAQLDKSGLPSDRFFAERPEGSVSTLKIQRTQQEDSAVYLCASSFGRAGNQPQHFGDGTRLSIL.

The gene calls are TRBV15 and TRBJ1-1, with 10 bases that match TRBD1. CDR1 is LNHNV, CDR2 YYDKDF, per germline (reference sequence). The J segment lost 4 bases and the V segment lost 3 bases, leaving 17 bases of the junction unmatched. The CDR3 has 19 residues. The CDR3: CATSRPFDRGLSVGTEAFF. The DNA of the CDR3 is TGTGCCACCAGCAGGCCTTTCGACAGGGGGCTTTCCGTTGGCACTGAAGCTTTCTTT.

The chain uses TRBV5-1 and TRBJ2-3, with 8 bases matching TRBD2. With V trimmed by 2 bases and J by 0 bases, 2 bases remained unmatched. The germline gives CDR1 SGHRS, CDR2 YFSETQ. The CDR3 contains 15 residues. The CDR3 DNA reads as TGCGCCAGCAGCTTCACTAGCGGAAGCACAGATACGCAGTATTTT. It is translated as CASSFTSGSTDTQYF.

V gene TRBV28 combines with J gene TRBJ1-2, with D possibly being TRBD1 (6 bases). CDR3 size: 14 residues. CDR1 is MDHEN, CDR2 SYDVKM, per germline. Trimming pared 4 bases from V and 5 bases from J, leaving 14 bases between. CDR3 sequence: CASSYGDKRYGYTF. The CDR3 nucleotides are TGTGCCAGCAGTTACGGGGACAAACGATATGGCTACACCTTC.

The chain is built from TRBV5-4 and TRBJ2-2, with 7 positions matching TRBD2. J was trimmed by 2 bases and V by 4 bases; bases with no gene match: 8. This CDR3 is built from 16 residues. Germline-derived CDR1 and CDR2 are SGHNT and YYREEE (reference sequence). CDR3 in DNA: TGTGCCAGCAGCCCGATGGAGCGGGGAAACACCGGGGAGCTGTTTTTT. Amino acid sequence: CASSPMERGNTGELFF.

The chain's CDR3 is CASSFRTSHNEQFF. CDR3 nucleotide sequence: TGTGCCAGCAGCTTCCGGACTAGCCACAATGAGCAGTTCTTC. This chain uses TRBV11-2 with TRBJ2-1; TRBD2 aligns across 8 bases. With V trimmed by 3 bases and J by 5 bases, 3 bases remained unmatched. The germline gives CDR1 SGHAT, CDR2 FQNNGV. The length of the CDR3 is 14 residues. Full variable domain (rest looked up from reference TRBV11-2 and TRBJ2-1): EAGVAQSPRYKIIEKRQSVAFWCNPISGHATLYWYQQILGQGPKLLIQFQNNGVVDDSQLPKDRFSAERLKGVDSTLKIQPAKLEDSAVYLCASSFRTSHNEQFFGPGTRLTVL.

The chain has TRBV5-1 and TRBJ2-5; a possible D gene is TRBD2 (6 bases). Germline V gene lookup returns CDR1 SGHRS and CDR2 YFSETQ. V was cut by 0 bases and J by 2 bases, with 8 bases left in between. This CDR3 contains 14 residues. The CDR3: CASSLGRGQETQYF. DNA of the CDR3: TGCGCCAGCAGCTTGGGGAGGGGACAAGAGACCCAGTACTTC.

The chain has TRBV15 and TRBJ2-7, with TRBD1 identical over 8 bases. The V gene end was trimmed by 0 bases and the J gene end by 8 bases; junction bases not matched to a gene: 9. The CDR3 is 15 residues long. CDR1 is LNHNV, CDR2 YYDKDF, per germline (reference sequence). CDR3 region: CATSRDPGQAEQQYF. The CDR3 DNA sequence: TGTGCCACCAGCAGAGATCCGGGACAGGCAGAACAGCAGTACTTC. Supplemented by reference TRBV15 and TRBJ2-7, the full variable domain reads DAMVIQNPRYQVTQFGKPVTLSCSQTLNHNVMYWYQQKSSQAPKLLFHYYDKDFNNEADTPDNFQSRRPNTSFCFLDIRSPGLGDTAMYLCATSRDPGQAEQQYFGPGTRLTVT.

This chain connects TRBV6-1 to TRBJ1-4; TRBD1 might be the D (5 bases). Looked up from germline, CDR1 is MNHNS and CDR2 is SASEGT. The V end was cut by 4 bases, the J end by 7 bases, with 10 bases between. The CDR3 is made up of 13 amino acids. The CDR3 nucleotides read TGTGCCAGCAGTGCCCCGACAGTTGAAAAACTGTTTTTT. Its protein product is CASSAPTVEKLFF.

The chain combines TRBV9 with TRBJ2-3; 7 nucleotides line up with TRBD2. After removal of 4 bases from V and 3 bases from J, the junction contained 8 bases not matched to a gene. Germline values: CDR1 SGDLS, CDR2 YYNGEE. The CDR3 is 15 residues long. This chain's CDR3 is CASSRTPGRTDTQYF. CDR3 sequence (DNA): TGTGCCAGCAGCAGGACCCCCGGGAGGACAGATACGCAGTATTTT.

The J gene is TRBJ1-4, the V gene TRBV28; 8 positions agree with TRBD1. This CDR3 comprises 13 residues. CDR1 is MDHEN, CDR2 SYDVKM, per germline. V gave up 5 bases and J gave up 11 bases; unmatched junction bases: 7. The CDR3 DNA reads as TGTGCCAGCAGTCGAGGACAGGGCGAGAAACTGTTTTTT. It is translated as CASSRGQGEKLFF.

The chain recombines TRBV12-5 with TRBJ1-1, with TRBD1 as a possible D gene (5 bases). V was pared by 1 base and J by 1 base, with 10 bases between. This CDR3 region has 15 residues. Per germline, CDR1 LGHNT and CDR2 FRNRAP. CDR3 in amino acids: CASGLAEGQNTEAFF. The CDR3 region has the DNA TGTGCTAGTGGTTTGGCAGAAGGACAGAACACTGAAGCTTTCTTT.